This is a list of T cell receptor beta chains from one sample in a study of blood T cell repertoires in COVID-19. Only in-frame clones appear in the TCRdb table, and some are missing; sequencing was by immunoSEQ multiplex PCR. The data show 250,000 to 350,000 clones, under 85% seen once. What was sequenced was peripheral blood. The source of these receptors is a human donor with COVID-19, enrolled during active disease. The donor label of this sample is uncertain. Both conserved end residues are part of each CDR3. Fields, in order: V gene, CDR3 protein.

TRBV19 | CASSGERGSSYNEQFF
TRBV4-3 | CASSQDYGGDTEAFF
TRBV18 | CASSLTTDSNQPQHF
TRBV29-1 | CSTFLRGLSTDTQYF
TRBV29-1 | CSVGGQGARYEQYF
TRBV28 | CASSQTGYNEQFF
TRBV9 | CASSVDYDFRGAFF
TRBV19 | CASSLGQHYGYTF
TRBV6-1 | CASSEGLAGVEQYF
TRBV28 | CASSLYFGTGVNYGYTF
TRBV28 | CASRGGDRPGTEAFF
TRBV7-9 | CASSQDSLNTGELFF
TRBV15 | CATSGPGLANKFYEQYF
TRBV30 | CAWATPQETQYF
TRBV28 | CASMERGSGTRGTF
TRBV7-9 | CASSYPQGRGYTF
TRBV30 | CAWSRRTGNYEQYF
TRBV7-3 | CASSLEGGGTEAFF
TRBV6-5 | CASSYRGAANEKLFF
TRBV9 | CASSIQGNTEAFF
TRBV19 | CASSPRWTVGGYTF
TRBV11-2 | CASSLTGTANTEAFF
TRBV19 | CASSPRTGAGQPQHF
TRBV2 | CASKRGGGEAFF
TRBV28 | CASSPPGLASYEQYF
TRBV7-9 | CASSLGLAPPEQFF
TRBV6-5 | CAINRIGNQPQHF
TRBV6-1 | CASSERGEKLFF
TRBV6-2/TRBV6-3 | CASSRLAGLTQFF
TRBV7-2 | CASSLVPGGELFF
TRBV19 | CASSRSPGDLTGRNTIYF
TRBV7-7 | CASSLRVLAGNTGELFF
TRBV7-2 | CASSLLLQSYNEQFF
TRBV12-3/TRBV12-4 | CASSPVAYGYTF
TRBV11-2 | CASSSGLAGPYEQYF
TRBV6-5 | CASRQPWAGSTEAFF
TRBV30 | CAWKNRQFYEQYF
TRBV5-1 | CASSWGMTSGASGNEQFF
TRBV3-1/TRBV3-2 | CASSHGGEKLFF
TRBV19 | CASRTGQGKQYF
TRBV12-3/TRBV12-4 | CASSLRETQYF
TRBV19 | CASRGGLNTEAFF
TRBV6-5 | CASSWGTGGYTEAFF
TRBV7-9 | CASSRGAPSNTIYF
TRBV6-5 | CASKRAGGGNTIYF
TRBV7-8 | CASSLERLAGGPGETQYF
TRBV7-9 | CASSLDRDETQYF
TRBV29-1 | CSVEDQGLGNGELFF
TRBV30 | CAHGISPSGANVLTF
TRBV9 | CASSPRVGFTEAFF
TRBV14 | CASSERQGPYNEQFF
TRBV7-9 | CASSAGTGGANYGYTF
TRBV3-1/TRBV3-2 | CASSHPRGTSGRAGNEQFF
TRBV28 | CASSLFGSGGMNTEAFF
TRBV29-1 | CSVVRPSGEYF
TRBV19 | CASSSRTSGRGDTQYF
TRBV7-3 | CASSPQGNEQFF